These 7 T cell receptor beta chains came from one sample sequenced in a study of blood T cells in healthy people across ages. Combining a sample-barcoded 5' primer with a J-beta primer mix, a second PCR ran for roughly 7 to 11 cycles. TCRdb processed the 5' RACE reads anew with MiXCR; each CDR3 protein has one entry. This table has about 770,000 distinct CDR3 sequences, 44% appearing once. What was sequenced was blood. These receptors came from a man aged 55-75 years in good health.

The V and J genes are TRBV11-2 and TRBJ1-2; possibly TRBD1 for D (5 bases). In germline, CDR1 is SGHAT, CDR2 FQNNGV. The ends were cut back, 0 bases at V and 4 bases at J, with 15 bases in the middle. This CDR3 comprises 16 residues. The CDR3 nucleotides read TGTGCCAGCAGCTTAGATCCAGGTGGGGGAACCTATGGCTACACCTTC. Translating it yields CASSLDPGGGTYGYTF.

The J gene is TRBJ1-1, the V gene TRBV30; no reliable D call. Trimming removed 2 bases from V and 13 bases from J, with 14 bases in between. The CDR3 sequence is 11 residues long. The germline gives CDR1 GTSNPN, CDR2 SVGIG (reference sequence). CDR3 coding DNA: TGTGCCTGGAGTTCCGGTACCTACGTTTTCTTT. The encoded protein is CAWSSGTYVFF.

This sequence joins TRBV3-1 and TRBJ2-7; 10 bases fit TRBD1. The V gene's germline CDR1 is LGHDT and CDR2 YNNKEL (reference sequence). Trimming at V came to 5 bases and at J to 7 bases, leaving 11 bases not matched to a gene. CDR3 length: 15 residues. The CDR3 DNA reads as TGTGCCAGCAGCTCCACAAGACAGGGGGCTTGGGAGCAGTACTTC. Protein product: CASSSTRQGAWEQYF.

The rearrangement joins TRBV6-1 to TRBJ2-7, with 7 bases matching TRBD1. The J segment lost 5 bases and the V segment lost 6 bases, leaving 13 bases of the junction unmatched. Per the germline V gene, CDR1 is MNHNS and CDR2 is SASEGT. The CDR3 consists of 15 residues. CDR3 protein: CASSPRGTANHEQYF. In DNA, the CDR3 is TGTGCCAGCAGCCCAAGAGGGACAGCTAACCACGAGCAGTACTTC.

The rearrangement links TRBV5-6 to TRBJ1-2; D is perhaps TRBD1 (6 bases). The CDR3 totals 11 residues. Germline-derived CDR1 and CDR2 are SGHDT and YYEEEE. Trimming took 4 bases from V and 8 from J, leaving 9 bases between them. The CDR3: CASSDGQGYTF. In nucleotides, the CDR3 is TGTGCCAGCAGCGACGGACAGGGCTACACCTTC. Full variable domain (outside the CDR3, taken from reference TRBV5-6 and TRBJ1-2): DAGVTQSPTHLIKTRGQQVTLRCSPKSGHDTVSWYQQALGQGPQFIFQYYEEEERQRGNFPDRFSGHQFPNYSSELNVNALLLGDSALYLCASSDGQGYTFGSGTRLTVV.

This clonotype has only a few counts. The chain employs TRBV27 and TRBJ2-5; 14 bases match TRBD2. Germline-derived CDR1 and CDR2 are MNHEY and SMNVEV (reference sequence). The CDR3 covers 17 residues. V lost 6 bases to trimming and J lost 2 bases; unmatched junction nucleotides: 8. CDR3 in amino acids: CASRARGLAGAQETQYF. The CDR3 DNA sequence: TGTGCCAGCAGGGCTAGGGGACTAGCGGGGGCTCAAGAGACCCAGTACTTC.

On this clonotype: The germline gene is not matched at one end of the junction; a read error may be the cause. In DNA form, the CDR3 reads TGTGCCACCAGCTTAAGCATGGGTGGCAATTCACCCCCCCACTTT. Its protein is CATSLSMGGNSPPHF. This rearrangement joins TRBV15 to TRBJ1-6; D unresolved. This CDR3 has 15 residues. The germline gives CDR1 LNHNV, CDR2 YYDKDF (reference sequence).